This TCR beta chain was identified during a study of cytomegalovirus exposure and HLA in healthy donors. The PCR ran on 60 Vbeta and 13 Jbeta primers. The method was immunoSEQ multiplex PCR; TCRdb's version includes in-frame clones alone and lacks a portion of them. The sample has over 75,000 clones, and its top ten clones hold 4.5% to 6.5%. Trimming at V came to 4 bases and at J to 2 bases, leaving 5 bases not matched to a gene. The CDR3 is 14 amino acids. In germline, CDR1 is SGDLS, CDR2 YYNGEE. This clonotype originated in a girl aged 10-17 years in good health and CMV-seropositive. The specimen was PBMCs. The chain is built from TRBV9 and TRBJ2-7, with 8 bases fitting TRBD1. CDR3 sequence reads: CASSPHRGAYEQYF. For the CDR3, the DNA is TGTGCCAGCAGCCCTCACAGGGGGGCCTACGAGCAGTACTTC.